The 22 T cell receptor beta chains below all came from one sample that was sequenced in a study of blood T cells in healthy people across ages. A sample-barcoded 5' primer and a J-beta primer mix were used in a second PCR of about 6 to 11 cycles. TCRdb called the 5' RACE reads again in MiXCR, with one record for every CDR3 protein. This table holds 800,000 or so distinct CDR3 sequences, just under 25% found once. The sample was also reused in another study, on T cells of mothers and their children.

Sequencing was performed on blood. These TCRs come from a boy younger than 18 in good health.

The chain recombines TRBV10-2 with TRBJ1-2, with unresolved D. This CDR3 contains 13 residues. The germline V and J ends were trimmed by 6 bases and 5 bases, with 13 bases remaining between them. Germline loops: CDR1 WSHSY, CDR2 SAAADI. As DNA, the CDR3 is TGCGCCAGCAGATTGGACCTGACATATGGCTACACCTTC. It codes for CASRLDLTYGYTF.

This chain uses TRBV19 with TRBJ2-7, with D maybe TRBD1 (6 bases). The V gene's germline CDR1 is LNHDA and CDR2 SQIVND (reference sequence). The CDR3 has 14 amino acids. V was cut by 5 bases and J by 7 bases, with 18 bases left in between. CDR3 DNA sequence: TGTGCCAGTAGTTGGGGGACAAGGGGTGAAGAGCAGTACTTC. This codes for CASSWGTRGEEQYF.

The chain uses TRBV29-1 and TRBJ2-3; 8 bases line up with TRBD1. The germline CDR1 and CDR2 sequences are SQVTM and ANQGSEA. Trimming cost V 6 bases and J 0 bases; bases outside gene matches: 5. This CDR3 region has 14 residues. For the CDR3, the DNA is TGCAGCGTCCTCAGGGGGCCTAGCACAGATACGCAGTATTTT. Protein product: CSVLRGPSTDTQYF.

This clonotype was detected only a few times. The chain couples TRBV18 to TRBJ2-7; 11 positions match TRBD2. Germline values: CDR1 KGHSH, CDR2 LQKENI. V was clipped by 0 bases and J by 2 bases; unmatched bases: 9. The CDR3 extends over 18 amino acids. In DNA form, the CDR3 reads TGTGCCAGCTCACCACCGAACCCAATACTAGCGGGAGCCTACGAGCAGTACTTC. It specifies CASSPPNPILAGAYEQYF.

This clonotype was seen only a few times. The rearrangement links TRBV7-2 to TRBJ1-5; 7 bases line up with TRBD1. This CDR3 has 15 residues. V was clipped by 3 bases and J by 4 bases; unmatched bases: 6. The V gene's germline CDR1 is SGHTA and CDR2 FQGNSA. CDR3 loop: CASSFGSTGNQPQHF. The CDR3 DNA sequence: TGTGCCAGCAGCTTCGGCTCGACAGGGAATCAGCCCCAGCATTTT. The complete variable domain, with remaining parts taken from reference TRBV7-2 and TRBJ1-5, reads GAGVSQSPSNKVTEKGKDVELRCDPISGHTALYWYRQSLGQGLEFLIYFQGNSAPDKSGLPSDRFSAERTGGSVSTLTIQRTQQEDSAVYLCASSFGSTGNQPQHFGDGTRLSIL.

This clonotype was picked up a small number of times. The chain is built from TRBV20-1 and TRBJ2-3, with 16 bases lining up with TRBD2. In germline, CDR1 is DFQATT, CDR2 SNEGSKA (reference sequence). The CDR3 spans 19 residues. V shed 2 bases and J 0 bases; nucleotides not matched to a gene: 8. The DNA for the CDR3 is TGCAGTGCTAGACAGGGACTAGCGGGGGGGCATCGAAGCACAGATACGCAGTATTTT. Amino acid sequence: CSARQGLAGGHRSTDTQYF.

CDR3: CASSVGLAGWNEQFF. In nucleotides, the CDR3 is TGTGCCAGCAGCGTAGGGCTAGCGGGGTGGAATGAGCAGTTCTTC. The chain employs TRBV9 and TRBJ2-5; TRBD2 agrees at 9 bases. The J call is doubtful: the DNA matches TRBJ2-1 better. There are 15 residues in the CDR3. Germline CDR1 and CDR2: SGDLS and YYNGEE.

V and J are TRBV20-1 and TRBJ1-5; 9 nucleotides line up with TRBD1. The CDR3 runs 14 residues. V was pared by 6 bases and J by 2 bases, with 5 bases of the junction left unmatched. CDR1 is DFQATT, CDR2 SNEGSKA, per germline (reference sequence). The CDR3 DNA reads TGCAGTGCAGGGACAGGGTGGGGCAATCAGCCCCAGCATTTT. This sequence encodes CSAGTGWGNQPQHF.

The CDR3 reads CSVEKSPQETQYF. CDR3 bases: TGCAGCGTTGAAAAGAGTCCCCAAGAGACCCAGTACTTC. The J gene is TRBJ2-5, the V gene TRBV29-1; D call uncertain. CDR1 is SQVTM, CDR2 ANQGSEA, per germline. V gave up 2 bases and J gave up 1 base, with 8 bases separating them. The CDR3 is made up of 13 amino acids. The full variable domain, in which reference TRBV29-1 and TRBJ2-5 provide the parts outside the CDR3, is SAVISQKPSRDICQRGTSLTIQCQVDSQVTMMFWYRQQPGQSLTLIATANQGSEATYESGFVIDKFPISRPNLTFSTLTVSNMSPEDSSIYLCSVEKSPQETQYFGPGTRLLVL.

This chain connects TRBV20-1 to TRBJ2-7; D uncertain. Germline V gives CDR1 DFQATT, CDR2 SNEGSKA (reference sequence). Trimming pared 6 bases from V and 3 bases from J, leaving 12 bases between. The length of the CDR3 is 12 residues. The CDR3 DNA is TGCAGTGCAGGGCAGGTCAACTACGAGCAGTACTTC. Its protein product is CSAGQVNYEQYF.

This clonotype has only one observation. V gene TRBV20-1 combines with J gene TRBJ2-4; TRBD2 is a possible D gene (7 bases). The CDR3 has 14 amino acids. Trimming shortened V by 6 bases and J by 2 bases, and 14 bases separated the two germline ends. CDR1 and CDR2 (germline): DFQATT, SNEGSKA (reference sequence). As DNA, the CDR3 is TGCAGTGCCGGACTAGGGGGTACCAAAAACATTCAGTACTTC. The encoded protein is CSAGLGGTKNIQYF.

This clonotype was seen only a few times. The chain couples TRBV20-1 to TRBJ2-3, with 11 bases fitting TRBD2. V gave up 0 bases and J gave up 3 bases; unmatched junction bases: 14. The CDR3 has 19 residues. Germline CDR1 is DFQATT and CDR2 is SNEGSKA (reference sequence). Here the CDR3 reads CSARDLALAGDGPTDTQYF. For the CDR3, the DNA is TGCAGTGCTAGAGATCTGGCACTAGCGGGAGATGGTCCTACAGATACGCAGTATTTT.

The chain has TRBV9 and TRBJ2-7, with a weak D call TRBD2 (6 bases). The CDR3 is 14 residues long. Looked up from germline, CDR1 is SGDLS and CDR2 is YYNGEE. Trimming cost V 3 bases and J 5 bases, with 15 bases left between them. CDR3 amino acids: CASSAGPAGNEQYF. CDR3 DNA sequence: TGTGCCAGCAGCGCCGGACCGGCGGGGAACGAGCAGTACTTC.

The chain couples TRBV7-9 to TRBJ1-1; D gene unclear. V shed 5 bases and J shed 4 bases, with 11 bases lying between them. The CDR3 covers 13 residues. Germline CDR1 and CDR2: SEHNR and FQNEAQ (reference sequence). This CDR3 is CASSADIRTEAFF. The DNA of the CDR3 is TGTGCCAGCAGCGCCGACATTCGCACTGAAGCTTTCTTT.

The sample holds a few counts of this clonotype. V and J are TRBV7-2 and TRBJ2-7, with D unclear. Looked up from germline, CDR1 is SGHTA and CDR2 is FQGNSA. The germline V and J ends were trimmed by 3 bases and 3 bases, with 9 bases remaining between them. The CDR3 consists of 13 residues. The CDR3 region has the DNA TGTGCCAGCAGCTTTCCGGCTAGCTACGAGCAGTACTTC. It translates to CASSFPASYEQYF.

This clonotype was seen only a few times. The chain couples TRBV20-1 to TRBJ2-5, with D unresolved. Germline V gene lookup returns CDR1 DFQATT and CDR2 SNEGSKA (reference sequence). CDR3 length: 13 residues. V dropped 4 bases and J dropped 0 bases, with 9 bases sitting between them. The CDR3 sequence is CSAMGEYQETQYF. CDR3 DNA: TGCAGTGCTATGGGCGAGTACCAAGAGACCCAGTACTTC.

The chain recombines TRBV9 with TRBJ2-5; 7 bases fit TRBD1. CDR1 and CDR2 from the germline V gene are SGDLS and YYNGEE. The CDR3 extends over 15 amino acids. J was trimmed by 2 bases and V by 4 bases; bases with no gene match: 8. In DNA form, the CDR3 reads TGTGCCAGCAGCTTGAGGACAGGTCCGCAAGAGACCCAGTACTTC. This gives the protein CASSLRTGPQETQYF.

This clonotype was picked up a small number of times. The chain carries TRBV20-1 and TRBJ1-5; a weak D match, TRBD1 (5 bases). Trimming shortened V by 5 bases and J by 0 bases, and 20 bases separated the two germline ends. Germline V lookup: CDR1 DFQATT, CDR2 SNEGSKA (reference sequence). The length of the CDR3 is 17 residues. This CDR3 is CSAAKGRGAFSNQPQHF. Written as DNA, the CDR3 is TGCAGTGCTGCAAAAGGAAGGGGAGCTTTTAGCAATCAGCCCCAGCATTTT.

The V gene is TRBV4-2, the J gene TRBJ2-1; D gene ambiguous. The CDR3 is made up of 15 amino acids. Germline CDR1 LGHNA, CDR2 YNFKEQ. V dropped 0 bases and J dropped 6 bases, with 12 bases sitting between them. The CDR3 DNA reads TGTGCCAGCAGCCAAGAATTATTTACGATCAATGAGCAGTTCTTC. Encoded protein: CASSQELFTINEQFF.

The V call is TRBV7-2, the J call TRBJ2-3, with TRBD2 matching 10 bases. From germline, CDR1 is SGHTA and CDR2 FQGNSA. This CDR3 spans 15 amino acids. The trim removed 5 bases at V and 2 bases at J, leaving 4 bases unmatched. The CDR3 sequence: CASSNSGRNTDTQYF. The DNA of the CDR3 is TGTGCCAGCAGCAATAGCGGGAGGAACACAGATACGCAGTATTTT.

V gene TRBV13 combines with J gene TRBJ2-7, with D perhaps assigned TRBD1 or TRBD2 (5 bases each). The V end was cut by 3 bases, the J end by 3 bases, with 12 bases between. Germline V lookup: CDR1 PRHDT, CDR2 FYEKMQ (reference sequence). The CDR3 spans 14 residues. The CDR3 DNA reads as TGTGCCAGCAGCTTCGGGACGCTCGGCTACGAGCAGTACTTC. Amino acid sequence: CASSFGTLGYEQYF.

This rearrangement joins TRBV7-9 to TRBJ2-3; 8 nucleotides line up with TRBD1. Germline V gives CDR1 SEHNR, CDR2 FQNEAQ (reference sequence). V was pared by 5 bases and J by 2 bases, with 6 bases of the junction left unmatched. The CDR3 extends over 15 amino acids. CDR3 in DNA: TGTGCCAGCAGCCCGGACAGGGACCCCACAGATACGCAGTATTTT. This sequence encodes CASSPDRDPTDTQYF.